Below are 13 T cell receptor beta chains sequenced from a single sample in a study of T cell clonotyping in hematopoietic cell transplantation (dated by TCRdb to the early 2020s). What the time point label conveys for this sample: recipient sample about 28 days before transplant, after cytoreduction. To prepare the library, the immunoSEQ multiplex PCR assay was applied. TCRdb retrieved this table from immuneACCESS and kept in-frame rearrangements only. Not all clones are present; in checked studies, unresolved V genes account for under half, and no reason is known for the remainder. For this sample the table gives tens of thousands of clones, of which 70% to 80% were detected only once. The ten most abundant clones make up approximately 6.6% of the sample. The source material was peripheral blood mononuclear cells, sampled before stem cell transplant. The receptors stem from a woman between 25 and 40 years old with chronic myeloid leukemia. Some clones in this sample may be carry-over from other donors' samples.

This clone has a single count. The CDR3 DNA reads as TGTGCCAGCAGCTTGGGTGACAGTAGCAATCAGCCCCAGCATTTT. Protein: CASSLGDSSNQPQHF. The J gene is TRBJ1-5, the V gene TRBV5-8, with a tentative D call TRBD1 (5 bases). The germline V and J ends were trimmed by 0 bases and 0 bases, with 7 bases remaining between them. In germline, CDR1 is SGHTS, CDR2 YDEGEE. CDR3 length equals 15 residues.

The rearrangement uses TRBV5-1 and TRBJ2-5; tentatively, D is TRBD1 or TRBD2 (5 bases each). Germline V gives CDR1 SGHRS, CDR2 YFSETQ. CDR3 size: 13 residues. V was trimmed by 1 base and J by 7 bases, leaving 11 bases between them. The CDR3 is CASSLRTGGTQYF. In DNA, the CDR3 is TGCGCCAGCAGCTTGCGCACTGGGGGGACCCAGTACTTC.

The V gene is TRBV10-3, the J gene TRBJ1-2; the D gene is possibly TRBD1 (5 bases). Between the trimmed V and J ends, which lost 5 bases and 4 bases, there was a span of 14 bases. The germline V gene has CDR1 ENHRY and CDR2 SYGVKD. The CDR3 extends over 14 amino acids. CDR3 sequence: CAISLAGPTYGYTF. Here the CDR3 DNA reads TGTGCCATCAGTCTGGCAGGGCCCACCTATGGCTACACCTTC.

The chain couples TRBV29-1 to TRBJ1-2; D unresolved. Looked up from germline, CDR1 is SQVTM and CDR2 is ANQGSEA. V lost 5 bases and J 2 bases, leaving 15 bases between the germline ends. This CDR3 has 14 amino acids. CDR3 in DNA: TGCAGCGTTTTGAACAGACGGGGAAACTATGGCTACACCTTC. Translated: CSVLNRRGNYGYTF.

This chain connects TRBV20-1 to TRBJ1-4, with D perhaps TRBD1 (6 bases). Germline lookup yields CDR1 DFQATT and CDR2 SNEGSKA (reference sequence). V was trimmed by 6 bases and J by 15 bases, leaving 14 bases between them. The CDR3 consists of 10 residues. CDR3: CSAAGVKVFF. The CDR3 coding sequence is TGCAGTGCGGCAGGGGTAAAGGTGTTTTTT.

The chain has TRBV27 and TRBJ2-5; D gene ambiguous. Germline V gives CDR1 MNHEY, CDR2 SMNVEV (reference sequence). This CDR3 contains 16 residues. V lost 8 bases, J lost 3 bases, and 22 bases lay in between. The CDR3: CASGPGRPRGKETQYF. Here the CDR3 DNA reads TGTGCCAGCGGGCCCGGACGCCCAAGAGGTAAAGAGACCCAGTACTTC.

The chain recombines TRBV5-1 with TRBJ2-1, with D hard to call. Trimming shortened V by 4 bases and J by 7 bases, and 6 bases separated the two germline ends. The CDR3 is 11 residues long. Germline V gives CDR1 SGHRS, CDR2 YFSETQ. The CDR3 DNA sequence: TGCGCCAGCAGCCTGGGTAATGAGCAGTTCTTC. Its protein is CASSLGNEQFF.

The gene calls are TRBV4-3 and TRBJ1-2; tentative D call: TRBD1 (6 bases). Germline V gene lookup returns CDR1 LGHNA and CDR2 YSLEER. The CDR3 is 14 amino acids. V was clipped by 4 bases and J by 5 bases, with 14 bases between them. CDR3 protein: CASSLRQDGYGYTF. For the CDR3, the DNA is TGCGCCAGCAGCCTGAGACAGGATGGGTATGGCTACACCTTC.

J is TRBJ2-2 and V is TRBV2; possible D gene TRBD1, 6 bases. Trimming removed 4 bases from V and 4 bases from J, with 13 bases in between. The CDR3 is 15 amino acids. Germline loops: CDR1 SNHLY, CDR2 FYNNEI. CDR3 sequence reads: CASSVIQGSTGELFF. The CDR3 nucleotides are TGTGCCAGCAGTGTAATACAGGGAAGCACCGGGGAGCTGTTTTTT.

Of note for this clone: An end of the junction differs from the germline gene, which may be a read error. This rearrangement joins TRBV4-3 to TRBJ2-1, with 10 bases lining up with TRBD2. The CDR3 covers 16 residues. The V gene's germline CDR1 is LGHNA and CDR2 YSLEER. The CDR3 spells CASSEDGLAESNEQFF. The CDR3 DNA follows: TGCGCCAGCAGCGAAGACGGACTAGCGGAGTCTAATGAGCAGTTCTTC.

The genes are TRBV29-1 and TRBJ1-3; D not resolved. The CDR3 is made up of 12 amino acids. V was cut by 0 bases and J by 3 bases, with 3 bases left in between. Germline V gene lookup returns CDR1 SQVTM and CDR2 ANQGSEA. In DNA form, the CDR3 reads TGCAGCGTTGAAGATGGTGGAAACACCATATATTTT. This encodes CSVEDGGNTIYF.

The V call is TRBV30, the J call TRBJ1-5, with D possibly TRBD1 on 5 matching bases. The CDR3 is 13 residues long. Between the trimmed V and J ends, which lost 2 bases and 4 bases, there was a span of 9 bases. CDR1 GTSNPN and CDR2 SVGIG come from the germline V gene (reference sequence). CDR3 sequence: CAWSPDSNQPQHF. As DNA, the CDR3 is TGTGCCTGGAGTCCAGACAGTAATCAGCCCCAGCATTTT.

The chain links TRBV6-5 to TRBJ1-2, with a tentative D call TRBD1 (6 bases). The ends were cut back, 7 bases at V and 1 base at J, with 16 bases in the middle. Germline CDR1 and CDR2: MNHEY and SVGAGI. The CDR3 is made up of 15 amino acids. This CDR3 is CASKWGDKVNYGYTF. In nucleotides, the CDR3 is TGTGCCAGCAAATGGGGGGACAAAGTTAACTATGGCTACACCTTC.